The table lists the clone carrying this T cell receptor (delta chain) with a few counts. The data derive from a study of gamma-delta chains in newborns, infants, children. The wider study: Polyclonal expansion of innate γδ T cells after birth follows microbial exposure.

TCRdb made new clone calls on the reads using CATT. The sample yields approximately 12,000 delta-chain clones, 8.5% to 9% seen once. The ends were cut back, 0 bases at V and 0 bases at J, with 11 bases in the middle. This CDR3 spans 18 amino acids. Germline V gene sequence: CDR1 GEAIGNYY, CDR2 EKD. This clonotype originated in a child who was a newborn, infant or young child, either healthy, febrile or measles-vaccinated (not recorded which). The source material was blood. V usage is TRDV2 and J usage is TRDJ3, with D perhaps matching TRDD3 (6 bases). The CDR3 sequence: CACDTMGGSSWDTRQMFF. The CDR3 nucleotides read TGTGCCTGTGACACCATGGGGGGCAGCTCCTGGGACACCCGACAGATGTTTTTC.